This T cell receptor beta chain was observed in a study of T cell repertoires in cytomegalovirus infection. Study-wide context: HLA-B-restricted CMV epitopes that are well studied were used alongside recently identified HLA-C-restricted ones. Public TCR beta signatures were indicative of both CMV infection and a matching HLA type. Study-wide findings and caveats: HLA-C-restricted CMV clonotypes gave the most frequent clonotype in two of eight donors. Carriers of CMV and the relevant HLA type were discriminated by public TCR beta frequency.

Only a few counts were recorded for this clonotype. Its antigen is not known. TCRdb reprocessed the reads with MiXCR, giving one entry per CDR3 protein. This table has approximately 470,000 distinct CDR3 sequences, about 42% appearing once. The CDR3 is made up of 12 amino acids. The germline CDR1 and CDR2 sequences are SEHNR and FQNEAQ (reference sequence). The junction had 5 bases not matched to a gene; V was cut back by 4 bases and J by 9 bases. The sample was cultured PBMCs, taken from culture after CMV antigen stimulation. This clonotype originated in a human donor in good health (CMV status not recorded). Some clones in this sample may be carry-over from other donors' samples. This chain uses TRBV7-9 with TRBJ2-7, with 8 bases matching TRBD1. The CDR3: CASSSDREVQYF. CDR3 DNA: TGTGCCAGCAGCTCGGACAGGGAGGTGCAGTACTTC.